What follows describes a single TCR beta chain. What it recognizes is unknown. This sample is drawn from a study of OX40 agonist ivuxolimab in advanced cancers. Looking at the study overall: Ivuxolimab is an agonistic anti-OX40 (CD134) antibody, and patients were treated with it. Points from the study as a whole: At doses 0.1 to 3.0 mg/kg, CD4+ and CD8+ clones expanded.

CDR1 and CDR2 from the germline V gene are SGHTA and FQGNSA. V dropped 6 bases and J dropped 4; count of bases not matched to a gene: 4. The CDR3 sequence is 15 residues long. Assay used: immunoSEQ multiplex PCR; TCRdb lists only in-frame clones, some missing. In the table there are approximately 61,000 clones, nearly 90% of which are singletons. This receptor was identified in an adult with an advanced solid tumor such as melanoma, head and neck, liver or kidney cancer. V and J are TRBV7-2 and TRBJ2-1; 12 bases are shared with TRBD2. Sequenced material: CD4+ or CD8+ T cells sorted from blood, taken in a trial of the OX40 agonist ivuxolimab. The DNA of the CDR3 is TGTGCCAGCAGGCTAGCGGGGGGGGTGTACAATGAGCAGTTCTTC. Amino acids: CASRLAGGVYNEQFF.